One and the same sample provided the 29 T cell receptor beta chains below, sequenced in a study of T cells in Graves' hyperthyroidism and ophthalmopathy. TCR beta CDR3 sequences were amplified from RNA transcripts. TCR CDR3 underwent first-round RT-PCR with the HTBI primer set. In TCRdb, the multiplex PCR reads were re-called with MiXCR into one record per CDR3 protein. The data show 250,000 to 300,000 distinct CDR3 sequences, less than 15% seen once. The sequencing sample was made of blood. These receptors all stem from a woman in her 30s with Graves' hyperthyroidism that later progressed to Graves' ophthalmopathy.

This clonotype was seen repeatedly, ten times or more. This rearrangement joins TRBV28 to TRBJ2-7; TRBD2 matches 12 bases. The germline CDR1 and CDR2 sequences are MDHEN and SYDVKM. The CDR3 extends over 14 amino acids. The V and J ends lost 6 bases and 4 bases, in that order; junction bases with no gene match: 4. DNA for the CDR3: TGTGCCAGCAGACCTGGGACTAGCGGGTACGAGCAGTACTTC. Its protein is CASRPGTSGYEQYF.

In this sample, this clonotype turned up many times. CDR3 in DNA: TGTGCCAGCAGCTTAGGGTTGGCTAGCGACCCCTACGAGCAGTACTTC. It yields the protein CASSLGLASDPYEQYF. This rearrangement joins TRBV7-2 to TRBJ2-7; D is possibly TRBD2 (6 bases). Germline CDR1 SGHTA, CDR2 FQGNSA. The V end was cut by 1 base, the J end by 2 bases, with 15 bases between. CDR3 length: 16 residues.

In the case of this clonotype: It may be a read error: a sequence one base away is much more abundant. The J gene is TRBJ2-7, the V gene TRBV28; 12 nucleotides align to TRBD2. CDR1 is MDHEN, CDR2 SYDVKM, per germline. The CDR3 has 17 amino acids. J lost 0 bases, V lost 7 bases, and 10 bases had no gene match. The CDR3 sequence is CASILGASGRVSYEQYF. In DNA, the CDR3 is TGTGCCAGCATCCTTGGGGCTAGCGGGAGGGTCTCCTACGAGCAGTACTTC.

V usage is TRBV7-8 and J usage is TRBJ2-7; TRBD1 matches 8 bases. After removal of 2 bases from V and 2 bases from J, the junction contained 17 bases not matched to a gene. The germline gives CDR1 SGHVS, CDR2 FQNEAQ. There are 19 residues in the CDR3. The CDR3 DNA follows: TGTGCCAGCAGCTTATCGTCTTTAAGTAGGAGGGGACAGGCCTACGAGCAGTACTTC. This encodes CASSLSSLSRRGQAYEQYF.

There are many counts of this clonotype. The rearrangement joins TRBV12-3 or TRBV12-4 to TRBJ1-4; 8 nucleotides align to TRBD1. The CDR3 contains 18 residues. The trim removed 1 base at V and 0 bases at J, leaving 7 bases unmatched. The CDR3 is CASSLGQGAFSTNEKLFF. The CDR3 DNA sequence: TGTGCCAGCAGTTTAGGGCAGGGGGCCTTTTCAACTAATGAAAAACTGTTTTTT.

Comment on this clonotype: A much larger clone lies a single base off, so this may be a read error. This sequence joins TRBV20-1 and TRBJ2-3; the match to TRBD2 covers 9 bases. The CDR3 spans 14 residues. The germline V gene has CDR1 DFQATT and CDR2 SNEGSKA (reference sequence). This chain's CDR3 is CTSLAGVSTDTQYF. The CDR3 coding sequence is TGCACCTCCTTAGCGGGGGTTAGCACAGATACGCAGTATTTT.

This clonotype was counted at least ten times. The DNA of the CDR3 is TGTGCCAGCAGTTACTCCACTGCTAGCTCCTACGAGCAGTACTTC. This sequence encodes CASSYSTASSYEQYF. The J gene is TRBJ2-7, the V gene TRBV6-6; D unclear. V lost 0 bases and J lost 0, with 9 bases in between. The length of the CDR3 is 15 residues. Germline CDR1 is MNHNY and CDR2 is SVGAGI (reference sequence).

CDR3 loop: CASSPGRAHEQYF. The CDR3, as DNA: TGCGCCAGCAGCCCGGGCAGGGCCCACGAGCAGTACTTC. This chain links TRBV4-3 with TRBJ2-7; TRBD1 might be the D (5 bases). V was trimmed by 4 bases and J by 5 bases, leaving 12 bases between them. This CDR3 has 13 amino acids. Germline V CDR1 and CDR2: LGHNA, YSLEER.

This clonotype has only a few counts. V gene TRBV11-2 combines with J gene TRBJ2-2; possible D gene TRBD2, 6 bases. This CDR3 is 17 amino acids long. The V and J ends lost 5 bases and 1 base respectively, with 17 bases between them. Per the germline V gene, CDR1 is SGHAT and CDR2 is FQNNGV. The CDR3 nucleotides read TGTGCCAGCAGCCGGACTGTGGGGGGAATGAACACCGGGGAGCTGTTTTTT. Translated, it gives CASSRTVGGMNTGELFF.

This clonotype has only a few counts. The rearrangement links TRBV5-1 to TRBJ2-1; possibly TRBD2 for D (8 bases). CDR3 length equals 18 residues. V gave up 2 bases and J gave up 8 bases, with 26 bases separating them. Per germline, CDR1 SGHRS and CDR2 YFSETQ. DNA for the CDR3: TGCGCCAGCAGCTTATTCAGGGGGAGAACTAGCGGCCGGGATGAGCAGTTCTTC. As protein: CASSLFRGRTSGRDEQFF.

V gene TRBV9 combines with J gene TRBJ2-5; either TRBD1 or TRBD2 may fit D (5 bases each). Germline CDR1 and CDR2: SGDLS and YYNGEE. There are 14 residues in the CDR3. V lost 0 bases, J lost 6 bases, and 12 bases lay in between. The CDR3 sequence is CASSVAGATKTQYF. The DNA for the CDR3 is TGTGCCAGCAGCGTAGCTGGGGCGACTAAGACCCAGTACTTC.

The chain is built from TRBV28 and TRBJ2-3; D call uncertain. Trimming removed 6 bases at V and 6 bases at J, with 13 bases between. The CDR3 runs 13 residues. CDR1 MDHEN and CDR2 SYDVKM come from the germline V gene. The CDR3 region is CASRETGRDTQYF. In DNA form, the CDR3 reads TGTGCCAGCAGGGAGACTGGCAGGGATACGCAGTATTTT.

This clonotype appeared many times. The rearrangement links TRBV5-1 to TRBJ2-1; the D gene is possibly TRBD2 (6 bases). Germline values: CDR1 SGHRS, CDR2 YFSETQ. The CDR3 is 16 residues long. V shed 0 bases and J shed 9 bases, with 19 bases lying between them. The CDR3 nucleotides are TGCGCCAGCAGCTTGGAAGCCACGTTCGGGAGTAGTGAGCAGTTCTTC. This translates into CASSLEATFGSSEQFF.

This chain connects TRBV20-1 to TRBJ2-7; 8 bases align to TRBD1. The trim removed 0 bases at V and 9 bases at J, leaving 10 bases unmatched. Per germline, CDR1 DFQATT and CDR2 SNEGSKA (reference sequence). This CDR3 spans 14 amino acids. DNA of the CDR3: TGCAGTGCTAGAGATCCTAGGACAGGGTGGGGGCAGTACTTC. Translating it yields CSARDPRTGWGQYF.

This clonotype was seen at least ten times. This sequence joins TRBV12-3 or TRBV12-4 and TRBJ2-5; D unresolved. The CDR3 loop spans 15 amino acids. Trimming removed 2 bases at V and 1 base at J, with 11 bases between. In nucleotides, the CDR3 is TGTGCCAGCAGTTTAAGTCGTGTTTCCCAAGAGACCCAGTACTTC. Residues: CASSLSRVSQETQYF.

This clonotype was recorded at least ten times. The V gene is TRBV15, the J gene TRBJ2-3; D remains ambiguous. The CDR3 totals 16 residues. CDR1 is LNHNV and CDR2 is YYDKDF in the germline V gene (reference sequence). The ends were cut back, 0 bases at V and 2 bases at J, with 12 bases in the middle. CDR3 coding DNA: TGTGCCACCAGCAGAGATTATGGTCTCAACACAGATACGCAGTATTTT. This translates into CATSRDYGLNTDTQYF.

There are many counts of this clonotype. This rearrangement joins TRBV2 to TRBJ2-5; possibly TRBD2 for D (5 bases). Trimming took off 6 bases at V and 3 bases at J, with 20 bases between the two ends. Germline CDR1 SNHLY, CDR2 FYNNEI. This CDR3 is 16 amino acids long. DNA of the CDR3: TGTGCCAGCAGGGCTAGCCCGATGGCCCCTAAAGAGACCCAGTACTTC. Translated, it gives CASRASPMAPKETQYF.

This clonotype appeared many times. The J gene is TRBJ2-1, the V gene TRBV7-2, with TRBD2 matching 8 bases. V dropped 6 bases and J dropped 8; count of bases not matched to a gene: 15. Germline assignment: CDR1 SGHTA and CDR2 FQGNSA. The CDR3 sequence is 16 residues long. The CDR3 loop is CASRPAGGPQIDEQFF. The CDR3 coding sequence is TGTGCCAGCAGACCCGCGGGAGGACCCCAGATCGATGAGCAGTTCTTC.

This clonotype was recorded at least ten times. V is TRBV13 and J is TRBJ2-7; 12 bases are shared with TRBD2. The CDR3 sequence is 16 residues long. Per germline, CDR1 PRHDT and CDR2 FYEKMQ (reference sequence). The junction had 7 bases not matched to a gene; V was cut back by 2 bases and J by 5 bases. For the CDR3, the DNA is TGTGCCAGCAGCTTATTGAGGACTAGCGGGGCCAACGAGCAGTACTTC. This codes for CASSLLRTSGANEQYF.

This clonotype was counted many times. The CDR3: CASSQRDRGYGYTF. The CDR3 coding sequence is TGTGCCAGCAGCCAAAGGGACAGGGGCTATGGCTACACCTTC. The chain joins TRBV3-1 to TRBJ1-2; 10 bases line up with TRBD1. The CDR3 has 14 amino acids. The junction had 1 base not matched to a gene; V was cut back by 2 bases and J by 4 bases. The germline CDR1 and CDR2 sequences are LGHDT and YNNKEL (reference sequence). The variable domain in full, with the rest retrieved from reference TRBV3-1 and TRBJ1-2, is DTAVSQTPKYLVTQMGNDKSIKCEQNLGHDTMYWYKQDSKKFLKIMFSYNNKELIINETVPNRFSPKSPDKAHLNLHINSLELGDSAVYFCASSQRDRGYGYTFGSGTRLTVV.

This clonotype was recorded at least ten times. This rearrangement joins TRBV6-1 to TRBJ2-4; D might be TRBD1 (6 bases). Trimming took off 6 bases at V and 6 bases at J, with 24 bases between the two ends. In germline, CDR1 is MNHNS, CDR2 SASEGT. The CDR3 consists of 17 residues. In DNA form, the CDR3 reads TGTGCCAGCAGGGGAGACAGGCCCTCCCTGCCGAGAAACATTCAGTACTTC. It is translated as CASRGDRPSLPRNIQYF.

In this sample, this clonotype turned up many times. The rearrangement joins TRBV7-9 to TRBJ2-1; possibly TRBD2 for D (5 bases). The germline V gene has CDR1 SEHNR and CDR2 FQNEAQ (reference sequence). This CDR3 comprises 17 residues. V dropped 3 bases and J dropped 1 base, with 16 bases sitting between them. The chain's CDR3 is CASSFNTGGRSYNEQFF. CDR3 sequence (DNA): TGTGCCAGCAGCTTTAACACCGGAGGAAGGTCCTACAATGAGCAGTTCTTC.

The V and J genes are TRBV4-3 and TRBJ2-7, with D maybe TRBD1 (6 bases). The CDR3 extends over 14 amino acids. Trimming took 0 bases from V and 6 from J, leaving 12 bases between them. Germline V gives CDR1 LGHNA, CDR2 YSLEER. The CDR3: CASSQETGPFEQYF. The DNA for the CDR3 is TGCGCCAGCAGCCAAGAGACAGGACCTTTCGAGCAGTACTTC.

The rearrangement joins TRBV2 to TRBJ1-2; D is unresolved. The germline gives CDR1 SNHLY, CDR2 FYNNEI. The CDR3 has 12 residues. V lost 4 bases to trimming and J lost 5 bases, with 8 bases between them. The CDR3: CASSAVDYGYTF. In DNA, the CDR3 is TGTGCCAGCAGTGCTGTGGATTATGGCTACACCTTC.

The gene calls are TRBV13 and TRBJ2-3, with D unresolved. Germline-derived CDR1 and CDR2 are PRHDT and FYEKMQ (reference sequence). The CDR3 spans 19 residues. Trimming removed 5 bases at V and 0 bases at J, with 24 bases between. The CDR3 loop reads CASSPDRRNHKTSTDTQYF. The CDR3 DNA sequence: TGTGCCAGCAGCCCCGATAGGCGGAACCATAAAACTAGCACAGATACGCAGTATTTT.

For this clonotype: This may be a read error: a much more frequent sequence differs by one nucleotide. This chain joins TRBV5-8 and TRBJ2-5; 10 bases line up with TRBD1. The CDR3 is 16 residues long. The junction had 11 bases not matched to a gene; V was cut back by 5 bases and J by 4 bases. The germline V gene has CDR1 SGHTS and CDR2 YDEGEE. This chain's CDR3 is CASSSPGQGNRETQYF. The CDR3, as DNA: TGTGCCAGCAGTTCCCCGGGACAGGGGAACCGAGAGACCCAGTACTTC.

This clonotype was counted ten times or more. The germline gene is not matched at one end of the junction; a read error may be the cause. The chain uses TRBV5-1 and TRBJ1-1; the D gene is possibly TRBD1 (5 bases). CDR3 length equals 13 residues. CDR1 and CDR2 from the germline V gene are SGHRS and YFSETQ. The CDR3 sequence: CASSLGGNTEAFF. The CDR3 nucleotides read TGTGCCAGCAGTTTGGGGGGGAACACTGAAGCTTTCTTT.

This clonotype has ten or more counts. The J gene is TRBJ2-1, the V gene TRBV7-9; TRBD2 aligns across 10 bases. The CDR3 consists of 16 residues. Trimming at V came to 5 bases and at J to 4 bases, leaving 8 bases not matched to a gene. CDR1 is SEHNR and CDR2 is FQNEAQ in the germline V gene (reference sequence). The DNA of the CDR3 is TGTGCCAGCAGCGCGAGAGCGGGAGGGCCGTACAATGAGCAGTTCTTC. As protein: CASSARAGGPYNEQFF.

The chain uses TRBV20-1 and TRBJ1-5; 10 positions agree with TRBD1. This CDR3 region has 15 residues. V was clipped by 5 bases and J by 7 bases; unmatched bases: 11. Per germline, CDR1 DFQATT and CDR2 SNEGSKA (reference sequence). The CDR3 bases are TGCAGTGCTGCTGGGGGACAGGGGCACGGGCAGCCCCAGCATTTT. Protein sequence: CSAAGGQGHGQPQHF.